Below, 21 T cell receptor beta chains from the same sample are listed, as sequenced in a study of PD-L1 blockade in urothelial cancer. Sample time point: pretreatment peripheral blood. The method was immunoSEQ multiplex PCR; TCRdb's version includes in-frame clones alone and lacks a portion of them. The sample holds about 80,000 clones, 85% seen once. This specimen consisted of PBMCs, obtained around atezolizumab (anti-PD-L1) treatment. All receptors derive from a man aged 40-50 years with urothelial cancer.

The chain uses TRBV28 and TRBJ1-5, with TRBD1 as a possible D gene (6 bases). This CDR3 contains 15 residues. Trimming took 7 bases from V and 1 from J, leaving 14 bases between them. Germline lookup yields CDR1 MDHEN and CDR2 SYDVKM. CDR3 sequence: CASNGGGQSNQPQHF. Here the CDR3 DNA reads TGTGCCAGCAATGGGGGCGGGCAGAGCAATCAGCCCCAGCATTTT.

The chain links TRBV4-3 to TRBJ2-3, with D perhaps TRBD1 (6 bases). The germline V gene encodes CDR1 LGHNA and CDR2 YSLEER. V was clipped by 0 bases and J by 4 bases, with 17 bases between them. The CDR3 extends over 17 amino acids. The chain's CDR3 is CASSQDLGPGASDTQYF. The CDR3 nucleotides read TGCGCCAGCAGCCAAGATCTTGGACCAGGGGCTTCAGATACGCAGTATTTT.

V gene TRBV29-1 combines with J gene TRBJ2-2, with a possible D match to TRBD2 (7 bases). Germline values: CDR1 SQVTM, CDR2 ANQGSEA. The CDR3 is made up of 13 amino acids. V was trimmed by 7 bases and J by 6 bases, leaving 15 bases between them. The CDR3 nucleotides are TGCAGCGCAGGGCTGGGGGGGCCCGGGGAGCTGTTTTTT. Protein product: CSAGLGGPGELFF.

V gene TRBV14 combines with J gene TRBJ1-5; D not certain. The CDR3 consists of 13 residues. V lost 0 bases and J lost 9, with 9 bases in between. From germline, CDR1 is SGHDN and CDR2 FVKESK. The CDR3 nucleotides are TGTGCCAGCAGCCAAGAAAGTGGGCGGCCCCAGCATTTT. Translation: CASSQESGRPQHF.

This clone has only a few counts. V usage is TRBV7-6 and J usage is TRBJ1-3; D not resolved. Trimming removed 2 bases from V and 4 bases from J, with 12 bases in between. The length of the CDR3 is 15 residues. From germline, CDR1 is SGHVS and CDR2 FNYEAQ. CDR3 protein: CASSLRSGGGNTIYF. The CDR3, as DNA: TGTGCCAGCAGCTTAAGGTCAGGAGGAGGAAACACCATATATTTT.

The V and J genes are TRBV7-2 and TRBJ2-5, with TRBD2 matching over 7 bases. V was pared by 6 bases and J by 2 bases, with 6 bases of the junction left unmatched. The length of the CDR3 is 14 residues. CDR1 is SGHTA and CDR2 is FQGNSA in the germline V gene. CDR3 DNA: TGTGCCAGCAGTCCGAGCGGGACTCAAGAGACCCAGTACTTC. Amino acids: CASSPSGTQETQYF.

The rearrangement links TRBV9 to TRBJ2-1, with 7 bases aligning to TRBD2. The trim removed 4 bases at V and 8 bases at J, leaving 6 bases unmatched. The CDR3 is 13 amino acids. Germline-derived CDR1 and CDR2 are SGDLS and YYNGEE. The CDR3 DNA reads TGTGCCAGCAGCCTAAGACTAGCTGATGAGCAGTTCTTC. Translated: CASSLRLADEQFF.

By share of the sample, this clone is medium-sized (0.01 to 0.1%). The chain combines TRBV11-2 with TRBJ2-1; 11 nucleotides align to TRBD2. CDR1 SGHAT and CDR2 FQNNGV come from the germline V gene. CDR3 length: 15 amino acids. V lost 3 bases, J lost 9 bases, and 7 bases stayed unmatched. The CDR3 spells CASSLETSGRGEQFF. CDR3 nucleotides: TGTGCCAGCAGCTTGGAAACTAGCGGGAGAGGTGAGCAGTTCTTC.

The gene calls are TRBV5-1 and TRBJ1-1; D perhaps matches TRBD1 (5 bases). The CDR3 extends over 17 amino acids. Germline V gene sequence: CDR1 SGHRS, CDR2 YFSETQ. The V and J ends lost 4 bases and 0 bases respectively, with 19 bases between them. CDR3 coding DNA: TGCGCCAGCAGCCCGGAGGGGTTACGGGGGATGAACACTGAAGCTTTCTTT. This codes for CASSPEGLRGMNTEAFF.

The chain links TRBV27 to TRBJ2-1, with D possibly being TRBD1 (5 bases). The germline gives CDR1 MNHEY, CDR2 SMNVEV (reference sequence). The V gene lost 5 bases and the J gene lost 2 bases, with 13 bases spanning the gap. CDR3 length: 15 residues. The CDR3 DNA follows: TGTGCCAGCAGTCCCTACAGGTTGACCTACAATGAGCAGTTCTTC. It specifies CASSPYRLTYNEQFF.

The J gene is TRBJ2-7, the V gene TRBV5-4; TRBD1 matches at 8 bases. V lost 3 bases and J lost 3; bases outside the gene matches: 8. This CDR3 region has 15 residues. Germline V gives CDR1 SGHNT, CDR2 YYREEE (reference sequence). CDR3 sequence reads: CASSSGGQGGYEQYF. The CDR3 region has the DNA TGTGCCAGCAGCTCGGGCGGACAGGGCGGCTACGAGCAGTACTTC.

This chain links TRBV18 with TRBJ2-1; 9 bases align to TRBD1. The V segment lost 2 bases and the J segment 0 bases; nucleotides outside the gene matches: 2. Germline lookup yields CDR1 KGHSH and CDR2 LQKENI. The CDR3 sequence is 16 residues long. CDR3 sequence: CASSPDRGSSYNEQFF. The CDR3, as DNA: TGTGCCAGCTCACCAGACAGGGGGAGCTCCTACAATGAGCAGTTCTTC.

V is TRBV4-3 and J is TRBJ1-3; D not certain. The CDR3 is 17 residues long. The V gene's germline CDR1 is LGHNA and CDR2 YSLEER. Trimming took off 0 bases at V and 0 bases at J, with 12 bases between the two ends. The CDR3 sequence is CASSQEAMTVSGNTIYF. The DNA of the CDR3 is TGCGCCAGCAGCCAAGAAGCGATGACGGTCTCTGGAAACACCATATATTTT.

The V call is TRBV6-5, the J call TRBJ2-2; D is possibly TRBD2 (5 bases). V was cut by 5 bases and J by 1 base, with 8 bases left in between. Per the germline V gene, CDR1 is MNHEY and CDR2 is SVGAGI. CDR3 length equals 14 residues. The CDR3 sequence is CASSARVNTGELFF. CDR3 in DNA: TGTGCCAGCAGTGCGCGGGTGAACACCGGGGAGCTGTTTTTT.

Only one count was recorded for this clone. V and J are TRBV6-5 and TRBJ1-2; 8 bases map to TRBD1. Germline-derived CDR1 and CDR2 are MNHEY and SVGAGI. The CDR3 covers 12 residues. The junction had 5 bases not matched to a gene; V was cut back by 6 bases and J by 8 bases. The CDR3 loop reads CASSTAGGGYTF. Written as DNA, the CDR3 is TGTGCCAGCAGCACAGCAGGGGGCGGCTACACCTTC.

J is TRBJ2-3 and V is TRBV28, with 7 positions matching TRBD1. Trimming cost V 2 bases and J 0 bases; bases outside gene matches: 2. Germline V gene lookup returns CDR1 MDHEN and CDR2 SYDVKM. The CDR3 extends over 15 amino acids. The CDR3 nucleotides read TGTGCCAGCAGTTTAGACAGGGCAAGCACAGATACGCAGTATTTT. The encoded protein is CASSLDRASTDTQYF.

This chain connects TRBV5-1 to TRBJ1-4; 10 bases agree with TRBD1. CDR3 length equals 14 residues. Germline lookup yields CDR1 SGHRS and CDR2 YFSETQ. V shed 4 bases and J 8 bases; nucleotides not matched to a gene: 5. CDR3: CASSNGQGEEKLFF. Written as DNA, the CDR3 is TGCGCCAGCAGCAACGGACAGGGGGAAGAAAAACTGTTTTTT.

This chain joins TRBV10-3 and TRBJ2-3; 8 bases are a match to TRBD2. This CDR3 contains 14 residues. Germline V CDR1 and CDR2: ENHRY, SYGVKD. Trimming removed 6 bases from V and 6 bases from J; junction bases left unmatched: 8. The CDR3 coding sequence is TGTGCCATCAGGACCGAAACGGGAGGGGATACGCAGTATTTT. Its protein product is CAIRTETGGDTQYF.

This clone has a handful of counts. The gene calls are TRBV7-8 and TRBJ1-2, with unresolved D. The CDR3 is 14 amino acids. Germline V lookup: CDR1 SGHVS, CDR2 FQNEAQ. V gave up 4 bases and J gave up 2 bases, with 11 bases separating them. The DNA of the CDR3 is TGTGCCAGCAGCTCCTTGGCCGTAAACTATGGCTACACCTTC. It specifies CASSSLAVNYGYTF.

The V call is TRBV2, the J call TRBJ2-2; TRBD1 aligns across 9 bases. The J segment lost 1 base and the V segment lost 9 bases, leaving 6 bases of the junction unmatched. This CDR3 comprises 15 residues. The germline gives CDR1 SNHLY, CDR2 FYNNEI. This chain's CDR3 is CASCLGQGNTGELFF. Written as DNA, the CDR3 is TGTGCCAGTTGTCTGGGACAGGGGAACACCGGGGAGCTGTTTTTT.

The J gene is TRBJ2-3, the V gene TRBV29-1, with 9 bases that match TRBD2. Germline CDR1 reads SQVTM; CDR2 reads ANQGSEA. The V gene end was trimmed by 4 bases and the J gene end by 0 bases; junction bases not matched to a gene: 5. This CDR3 spans 15 amino acids. In DNA, the CDR3 is TGCAGCGTTGTGGTAGCGGGGGCAAGCACAGATACGCAGTATTTT. Translating it yields CSVVVAGASTDTQYF.